The 23 T cell receptor beta chains below all came from one sample that was sequenced in a study of blood T cell repertoires in COVID-19. Some clones are missing from TCRdb's copy, which holds only in-frame ones; the method was immunoSEQ multiplex PCR. The sample contains about 81,000 clones, roughly 82% of which appear only once. The sequenced sample was peripheral blood. Receptors originate from a human donor in a cohort sampled during active COVID-19.

V gene TRBV3-1 (or the pseudogene TRBV3-2) combines with J gene TRBJ2-7; D is unresolved. Germline V gene data show CDR1 as LGHDT and CDR2 as YNNKEL (reference sequence). Between the trimmed V and J ends, which lost 1 base and 3 bases, there was a span of 7 bases. This CDR3 region has 13 residues. CDR3 in amino acids: CASSQGHSYEQYF. DNA for the CDR3: TGTGCCAGCAGCCAAGGGCACAGCTACGAGCAGTACTTC.

The chain combines TRBV19 with TRBJ2-2; 7 bases are a match to TRBD2. This CDR3 comprises 18 residues. Trimming cost V 2 bases and J 4 bases; bases outside gene matches: 13. The V gene's germline CDR1 is LNHDA and CDR2 SQIVND (reference sequence). The CDR3 spells CASSIPIKASGFTGELFF. For the CDR3, the DNA is TGTGCCAGTAGTATACCTATAAAGGCTAGCGGATTCACCGGGGAGCTGTTTTTT.

The chain joins TRBV29-1 to TRBJ2-5, with TRBD1 matching over 10 bases. The CDR3 extends over 12 amino acids. Germline V gene data show CDR1 as SQVTM and CDR2 as ANQGSEA. Losses at the gene ends were 7 bases for V and 9 bases for J; bases not matched to a gene: 8. The CDR3 here is CSGGGQGRAQYF. The CDR3 bases are TGCAGCGGTGGGGGACAGGGGCGGGCCCAGTACTTC.

The chain joins TRBV28 to TRBJ2-1; 8 bases agree with TRBD2. The V gene end was trimmed by 2 bases and the J gene end by 7 bases; junction bases not matched to a gene: 1. Germline V gene data show CDR1 as MDHEN and CDR2 as SYDVKM. The CDR3 runs 13 residues. For the CDR3, the DNA is TGTGCCAGCAGTTTAGTAGCGGGGAATGAGCAGTTCTTC. This encodes CASSLVAGNEQFF.

The chain combines TRBV13 with TRBJ1-1; possibly TRBD1 for D (5 bases). The V end was cut by 5 bases, the J end by 10 bases, with 17 bases between. CDR3 length: 13 amino acids. The V gene's germline CDR1 is PRHDT and CDR2 FYEKMQ (reference sequence). CDR3 sequence reads: CASSLLGGDGAFF. The CDR3 bases are TGTGCCAGCAGCCTGCTTGGGGGGGATGGAGCTTTCTTT. Filled out from reference TRBV13 and TRBJ1-1, the complete variable domain reads AAGVIQSPRHLIKEKRETATLKCYPIPRHDTVYWYQQGPGQDPQFLISFYEKMQSDKGSIPDRFSAQQFSDYHSELNMSSLELGDSALYFCASSLLGGDGAFFGQGTRLTVV.

The rearrangement joins TRBV6-2 or TRBV6-3 to TRBJ2-1, with 14 bases fitting TRBD2. The V segment lost 5 bases and the J segment 4 bases; nucleotides outside the gene matches: 7. Germline assignment: CDR1 MNHEY and CDR2 SVGEGT. The CDR3 runs 17 residues. The CDR3 loop reads CASSIGTSGRVYNEQFF. The DNA of the CDR3 is TGTGCCAGCAGTATCGGGACTAGCGGGAGAGTTTACAATGAGCAGTTCTTC.

The chain links TRBV6-5 to TRBJ1-4; the D gene is possibly TRBD1 (5 bases). The V and J ends lost 2 bases and 4 bases respectively, with 11 bases between them. Germline V gene lookup returns CDR1 MNHEY and CDR2 SVGAGI. There are 15 residues in the CDR3. CDR3 protein: CASSYEAGINEKLFF. CDR3 in DNA: TGTGCCAGCAGTTACGAGGCAGGGATTAATGAAAAACTGTTTTTT.

The CDR3 DNA is TGTGCCAGCAGCTCTAGCGGGAGTGGCACAGATACGCAGTATTTT. This gives the protein CASSSSGSGTDTQYF. The chain carries TRBV21-1 and TRBJ2-3; the listed D gene, TRBD2, was not tested against the DNA. TRBV21-1 corresponds to a pseudogene. CDR3 length equals 15 residues.

The chain combines TRBV6-5 with TRBJ2-7, with a weak D call TRBD1 (6 bases). This CDR3 spans 12 amino acids. Germline-derived CDR1 and CDR2 are MNHEY and SVGAGI. Trimming stripped 8 bases from V and 3 bases from J, with 11 bases between. CDR3 DNA: TGTGCCAGCGCCCGGACAGACTACGAGCAGTACTTC. As protein: CASARTDYEQYF.

The chain employs TRBV5-4 and TRBJ2-7; D might be TRBD1 (6 bases). CDR3 length: 15 residues. V lost 5 bases, J lost 1 base, and 16 bases lay in between. Germline loops: CDR1 SGHNT, CDR2 YYREEE (reference sequence). CDR3 DNA sequence: TGTGCCAGCAGGGATCTTGGCAGGGGATCCTACGAGCAGTACTTC. Its protein is CASRDLGRGSYEQYF. The full variable domain, in which reference TRBV5-4 and TRBJ2-7 provide the parts outside the CDR3, is ETGVTQSPTHLIKTRGQQVTLRCSSQSGHNTVSWYQQALGQGPQFIFQYYREEENGRGNFPPRFSGLQFPNYSSELNVNALELDDSALYLCASRDLGRGSYEQYFGPGTRLTVT.

V and J are TRBV7-9 and TRBJ2-1, with D maybe TRBD2 (6 bases). The germline V and J ends were trimmed by 3 bases and 5 bases, with 11 bases remaining between them. Germline CDR1 and CDR2: SEHNR and FQNEAQ (reference sequence). This CDR3 region has 14 residues. Here the CDR3 DNA reads TGTGCCAGCAGCTTTCCGGGAGTAGACAATGAGCAGTTCTTC. Translating it yields CASSFPGVDNEQFF.

The chain uses TRBV9 and TRBJ1-4; D is unresolved. The CDR3 contains 13 residues. Germline V gene data show CDR1 as SGDLS and CDR2 as YYNGEE. V shed 0 bases and J shed 8 bases, with 8 bases lying between them. CDR3 coding DNA: TGTGCCAGCAGCGTAGGGACGGGAGAAAAACTGTTTTTT. Residues: CASSVGTGEKLFF.

This clone was detected only a few times. V gene TRBV7-6 combines with J gene TRBJ2-7; 12 nucleotides match TRBD1. V shed 0 bases, J shed 5 bases, and the junction held 2 bases outside the gene matches. Germline CDR1 is SGHVS and CDR2 is FNYEAQ. The CDR3 consists of 15 residues. The CDR3 DNA follows: TGTGCCAGCAGCTTAGCAGGGACAGGGGGCGACGAGCAGTACTTC. Translating it yields CASSLAGTGGDEQYF.

The rearrangement joins TRBV7-9 to TRBJ2-1, with 9 bases aligning to TRBD1. Per germline, CDR1 SEHNR and CDR2 FQNEAQ (reference sequence). This CDR3 is 15 amino acids long. V was clipped by 4 bases and J by 6 bases; unmatched bases: 7. CDR3 sequence reads: CASSSRGTGTNEQFF. The DNA of the CDR3 is TGTGCCAGCAGCTCCCGTGGGACAGGGACCAATGAGCAGTTCTTC.

In DNA form, the CDR3 reads TGTGCCACCAGCAGAGATTGGGGCAGCCAGCCCCAGCATTTT. Protein sequence: CATSRDWGSQPQHF. This chain joins TRBV15 and TRBJ1-5; a possible D gene is TRBD1 (5 bases). The V end was cut by 0 bases, the J end by 7 bases, with 10 bases between. The CDR3 contains 14 residues. CDR1 and CDR2 from the germline V gene are LNHNV and YYDKDF (reference sequence). Combining the CDR3 with reference TRBV15 and TRBJ1-5 gives the whole variable domain DAMVIQNPRYQVTQFGKPVTLSCSQTLNHNVMYWYQQKSSQAPKLLFHYYDKDFNNEADTPDNFQSRRPNTSFCFLDIRSPGLGDTAMYLCATSRDWGSQPQHFGDGTRLSIL.

The chain has TRBV19 and TRBJ2-1, with 7 bases that match TRBD2. CDR3 length: 15 amino acids. Germline V gives CDR1 LNHDA, CDR2 SQIVND (reference sequence). Trimming removed 3 bases from V and 9 bases from J; junction bases left unmatched: 11. CDR3: CASSIASGPRGEQFF. The CDR3 nucleotides read TGTGCCAGTAGTATCGCTAGCGGTCCTCGGGGTGAGCAGTTCTTC.

J is TRBJ2-2 and V is TRBV9; TRBD1 is a possible D gene (6 bases). V was shortened by 3 bases and J by 0 bases, with 12 bases between the two germline ends. The CDR3 has 16 amino acids. CDR1 and CDR2 (germline): SGDLS, YYNGEE. DNA of the CDR3: TGTGCCAGCAGCGGGGTCGGGACAACGAACACCGGGGAGCTGTTTTTT. Translation gives CASSGVGTTNTGELFF. Combining the CDR3 with reference TRBV9 and TRBJ2-2 gives the whole variable domain DSGVTQTPKHLITATGQRVTLRCSPRSGDLSVYWYQQSLDQGLQFLIQYYNGEERAKGNILERFSAQQFPDLHSELNLSSLELGDSALYFCASSGVGTTNTGELFFGEGSRLTVL.

V gene TRBV18 combines with J gene TRBJ2-3, with 7 bases aligning to TRBD2. The germline gives CDR1 KGHSH, CDR2 LQKENI. This CDR3 spans 17 amino acids. V gave up 3 bases and J gave up 5 bases; unmatched junction bases: 14. The CDR3 bases are TGTGCCAGCTCACCTATATCCCTCGGCGGGAGTATAGATACGCAGTATTTT. This sequence encodes CASSPISLGGSIDTQYF.

This chain joins TRBV7-8 and TRBJ2-1, with D perhaps matching TRBD1 (6 bases). V lost 5 bases to trimming and J lost 5 bases, with 16 bases between them. The germline gives CDR1 SGHVS, CDR2 FQNEAQ. The CDR3 loop spans 15 amino acids. CDR3 region: CASSPNPDRDNEQFF. The CDR3 DNA follows: TGTGCCAGCAGCCCCAACCCGGACAGAGACAATGAGCAGTTCTTC.

V gene TRBV27 combines with J gene TRBJ1-4; a possible D gene is TRBD1 (5 bases). This CDR3 region has 14 residues. Trimming shortened V by 5 bases and J by 6 bases, and 13 bases separated the two germline ends. In germline, CDR1 is MNHEY, CDR2 SMNVEV (reference sequence). The CDR3 sequence is CASSPDGHDEKLFF. CDR3 bases: TGTGCCAGCAGTCCAGACGGACATGATGAAAAACTGTTTTTT. Complete variable domain (other parts from reference TRBV27 and TRBJ1-4): EAQVTQNPRYLITVTGKKLTVTCSQNMNHEYMSWYRQDPGLGLRQIYYSMNVEVTDKGDVPEGYKVSRKEKRNFPLILESPSPNQTSLYFCASSPDGHDEKLFFGSGTQLSVL.

The V and J genes are TRBV21-1 and TRBJ2-1; TRBD2 reflects the table's D call only, with no check against the DNA. TRBV21-1 is noted as a pseudogene. This CDR3 contains 17 residues. The CDR3 spells CASSKGGGGATDNEQFF. The CDR3, as DNA: TGTGCCAGCAGCAAAGGGGGCGGGGGCGCGACCGACAATGAGCAGTTCTTC.

This clone was detected once. The J gene is TRBJ2-1, the V gene TRBV19; D gene ambiguous. V lost 5 bases to trimming and J lost 4 bases, with 6 bases between them. Germline V gives CDR1 LNHDA, CDR2 SQIVND (reference sequence). The CDR3 runs to 12 residues. The CDR3 DNA is TGTGCCAGTAGTTTGCAGTACAATGAGCAGTTCTTC. Residues: CASSLQYNEQFF.

The chain recombines TRBV5-4 with TRBJ2-1; 14 bases fit TRBD2. Germline V lookup: CDR1 SGHNT, CDR2 YYREEE (reference sequence). The CDR3 covers 15 residues. With V trimmed by 4 bases and J by 10 bases, 7 bases remained unmatched. CDR3 region: CASSKTSGRAREQFF. In nucleotides, the CDR3 is TGTGCCAGCAGCAAGACTAGCGGGAGGGCCCGGGAGCAGTTCTTC. The variable domain in full, with the rest retrieved from reference TRBV5-4 and TRBJ2-1, is ETGVTQSPTHLIKTRGQQVTLRCSSQSGHNTVSWYQQALGQGPQFIFQYYREEENGRGNFPPRFSGLQFPNYSSELNVNALELDDSALYLCASSKTSGRAREQFFGPGTRLTVL.